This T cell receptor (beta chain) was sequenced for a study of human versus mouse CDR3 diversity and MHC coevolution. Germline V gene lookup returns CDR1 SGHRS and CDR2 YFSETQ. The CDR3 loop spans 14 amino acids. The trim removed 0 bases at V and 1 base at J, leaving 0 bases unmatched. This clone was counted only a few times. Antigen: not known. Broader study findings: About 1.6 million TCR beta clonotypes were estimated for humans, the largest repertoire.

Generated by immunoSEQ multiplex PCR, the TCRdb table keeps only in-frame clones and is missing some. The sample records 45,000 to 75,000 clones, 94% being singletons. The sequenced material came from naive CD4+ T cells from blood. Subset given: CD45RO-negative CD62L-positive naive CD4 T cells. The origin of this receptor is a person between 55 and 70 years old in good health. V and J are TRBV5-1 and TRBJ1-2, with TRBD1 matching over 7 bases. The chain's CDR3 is CASSLGDSNYGYTF. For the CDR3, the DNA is TGCGCCAGCAGCTTGGGGGACAGTAACTATGGCTACACCTTC.